Presented here are 14 T cell receptor beta chains from one specimen sequenced in a study of blood T cell repertoires in COVID-19. Some clones are missing from TCRdb's copy, which holds only in-frame ones; the method was immunoSEQ multiplex PCR. The top ten clones hold 2.1% of a sample with about 26,000 clones, 92% of them seen once. The sample taken for sequencing was peripheral blood. All receptors come from a human donor in a cohort sampled during active COVID-19.

The rearrangement joins TRBV9 to TRBJ2-2; the match to TRBD1 covers 7 bases. The CDR3 loop spans 16 amino acids. J was trimmed by 0 bases and V by 4 bases; bases with no gene match: 6. Germline loops: CDR1 SGDLS, CDR2 YYNGEE. In nucleotides, the CDR3 is TGTGCCAGCAGCACGAGAGGGACAGCGAACACCGGGGAGCTGTTTTTT. It codes for CASSTRGTANTGELFF.

This rearrangement joins TRBV6-2 or TRBV6-3 to TRBJ2-7; the D gene is possibly TRBD1 (6 bases). CDR3 length: 14 residues. V was cut by 6 bases and J by 2 bases, with 14 bases left in between. Germline V gives CDR1 MNHEY, CDR2 SVGEGT. CDR3 nucleotide sequence: TGTGCCAGCAGCGGACAGATCAAAACCTACGAGCAGTACTTC. This sequence encodes CASSGQIKTYEQYF.

The chain joins TRBV12-3 or TRBV12-4 to TRBJ1-1; D ambiguous. The CDR3 totals 13 residues. Trimming pared 1 base from V and 9 bases from J, leaving 12 bases between. CDR3 nucleotide sequence: TGTGCCAGCAGTTTAGAATGGGAGGTTAAAGCTTTCTTT. Protein product: CASSLEWEVKAFF.

The chain carries TRBV2 and TRBJ1-1, with TRBD1 matching 10 bases. The CDR3 is 15 residues long. CDR1 is SNHLY, CDR2 FYNNEI, per germline. Trimming cost V 7 bases and J 5 bases; bases outside gene matches: 10. CDR3 sequence: CASILSRDRGTEAFF. DNA of the CDR3: TGTGCCAGCATTTTAAGTAGGGACAGGGGAACTGAAGCTTTCTTT.

V gene TRBV10-1 combines with J gene TRBJ1-1; D is undetermined. CDR3 length equals 14 residues. V was shortened by 0 bases and J by 11 bases, with 16 bases between the two germline ends. The germline CDR1 and CDR2 sequences are WNHNN and SYGVQD (reference sequence). As DNA, the CDR3 is TGCGCCAGCAGTGAGTCGACGCGGCAACATTTGGCTTTCTTT. This gives the protein CASSESTRQHLAFF.

This clone was detected once. This rearrangement joins TRBV5-1 to TRBJ1-6, with 8 bases lining up with TRBD1. Germline CDR1 reads SGHRS; CDR2 reads YFSETQ. The CDR3 extends over 15 amino acids. V gave up 4 bases and J gave up 8 bases; unmatched junction bases: 8. The CDR3 loop reads CASSQGARGDSPLHF. The DNA of the CDR3 is TGCGCCAGCAGCCAGGGGGCGCGAGGTGATTCACCCCTCCACTTT.

This chain links TRBV19 with TRBJ2-1; D gene uncertain. Germline V gives CDR1 LNHDA, CDR2 SQIVND (reference sequence). The CDR3 has 15 residues. Deletions cut 3 bases from V and 1 base from J, with 10 bases between. The CDR3 is CASSIEKASYNEQFF. CDR3 nucleotides: TGTGCCAGTAGTATTGAGAAAGCTTCCTACAATGAGCAGTTCTTC.

The rearrangement links TRBV13 to TRBJ2-1; the match to TRBD2 covers 14 bases. Germline V CDR1 and CDR2: PRHDT, FYEKMQ (reference sequence). This CDR3 spans 19 amino acids. V lost 5 bases and J lost 5; bases outside the gene matches: 14. This chain's CDR3 is CASSAEGLAGENLNNEQFF. In DNA, the CDR3 is TGTGCCAGCAGCGCGGAGGGACTAGCGGGAGAAAATCTTAACAATGAGCAGTTCTTC.

This clone appeared a single time. Germline and junction disagree at one end, which may indicate a read error. The rearrangement links TRBV5-6 to TRBJ2-3, with TRBD1 matching over 11 bases. Germline CDR1 SGHDT, CDR2 YYEEEE. This CDR3 has 16 amino acids. CDR3 nucleotides: TGTGCCAGCAGCTGGGCTAGGACAGGGGGCACGGATACGCAGTATTTT. It specifies CASSWARTGGTDTQYF.

The chain links TRBV7-9 to TRBJ1-2; 7 bases are shared with TRBD1. Germline CDR1 SEHNR, CDR2 FQNEAQ (reference sequence). This CDR3 spans 15 amino acids. Trimming removed 4 bases from V and 7 bases from J; junction bases left unmatched: 12. CDR3 loop: CASSSLRQGFSGYTF. CDR3 DNA: TGTGCCAGCAGCTCACTAAGACAGGGTTTCAGTGGCTACACCTTC.

This chain joins TRBV27 and TRBJ2-7; 7 bases map to TRBD1. The CDR3 consists of 15 residues. Germline V gene sequence: CDR1 MNHEY, CDR2 SMNVEV (reference sequence). V shed 8 bases, J shed 3 bases, and the junction held 13 bases outside the gene matches. In DNA form, the CDR3 reads TGTGCCAGCGGACAGGAGAAATGGGGATTCTACGAGCAGTACTTC. It specifies CASGQEKWGFYEQYF.

This clone turned up a few times. This chain joins TRBV2 and TRBJ2-7; D is possibly TRBD2 (6 bases). Trimming cost V 4 bases and J 1 base, with 14 bases left between them. Germline V gives CDR1 SNHLY, CDR2 FYNNEI. The CDR3 is 15 amino acids. In nucleotides, the CDR3 is TGTGCCAGCAGTGTTAGGCAGGGAGGATCCTACGAGCAGTACTTC. Encoded protein: CASSVRQGGSYEQYF.

The chain combines TRBV27 with TRBJ2-1; TRBD1 aligns across 7 bases. The CDR3 totals 15 residues. Losses at the gene ends were 3 bases for V and 3 bases for J; bases not matched to a gene: 5. In germline, CDR1 is MNHEY, CDR2 SMNVEV (reference sequence). Here the CDR3 reads CASSLDRRNYNEQFF. CDR3 in DNA: TGTGCCAGCAGTTTGGACAGGAGAAACTACAATGAGCAGTTCTTC.

The chain recombines TRBV5-1 with TRBJ2-1; 10 positions agree with TRBD2. The trim removed 0 bases at V and 7 bases at J, leaving 7 bases unmatched. The germline gives CDR1 SGHRS, CDR2 YFSETQ. This CDR3 is 16 amino acids long. CDR3 region: CASSLGGTSAWNEQFF. The DNA of the CDR3 is TGCGCCAGCAGCTTGGGGGGGACTAGCGCATGGAATGAGCAGTTCTTC.